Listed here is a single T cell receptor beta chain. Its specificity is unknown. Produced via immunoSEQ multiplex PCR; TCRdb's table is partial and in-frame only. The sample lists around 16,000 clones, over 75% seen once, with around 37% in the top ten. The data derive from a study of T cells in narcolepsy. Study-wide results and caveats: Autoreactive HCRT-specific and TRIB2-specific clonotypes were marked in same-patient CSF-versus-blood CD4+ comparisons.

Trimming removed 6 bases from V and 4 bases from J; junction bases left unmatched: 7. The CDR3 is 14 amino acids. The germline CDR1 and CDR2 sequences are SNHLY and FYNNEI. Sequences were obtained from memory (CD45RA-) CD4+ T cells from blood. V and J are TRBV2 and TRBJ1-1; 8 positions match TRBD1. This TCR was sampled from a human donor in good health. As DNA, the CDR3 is TGTGCCAGCAGGGAGACAGGGGCGACCACTGAAGCTTTCTTT. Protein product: CASRETGATTEAFF.